This entry lists 15 T cell receptor beta chains sequenced from one sample in a study of cytomegalovirus exposure and HLA in healthy donors. TCRdb keeps only in-frame clones here, not all; method: immunoSEQ multiplex PCR. The sample carries 110,000 to 150,000 clones, nearly 90% recorded once. Sequencing input: PBMCs. The source is a woman between 18 and 29 years old in good health and CMV-seropositive.

CDR3 nucleotide sequence: TGTGCCAGCAGCTTTGGGGCGGGACAACTGTTTTTT. Protein sequence: CASSFGAGQLFF. The chain has TRBV5-6 and TRBJ1-4; perhaps TRBD1 as D (5 bases). V lost 2 bases and J lost 12, with 11 bases in between. Germline V gene lookup returns CDR1 SGHDT and CDR2 YYEEEE. The CDR3 has 12 amino acids. The whole variable domain, remainder taken from reference TRBV5-6 and TRBJ1-4, is DAGVTQSPTHLIKTRGQQVTLRCSPKSGHDTVSWYQQALGQGPQFIFQYYEEEERQRGNFPDRFSGHQFPNYSSELNVNALLLGDSALYLCASSFGAGQLFFGSGTQLSVL.

This clone was found once. The gene calls are TRBV7-7 and TRBJ2-2; no reliable D call. The germline V gene encodes CDR1 SSHAT and CDR2 FNYEAQ (reference sequence). The CDR3 contains 16 residues. CDR3 sequence: CASSPGRMVNTGELFF. The CDR3 nucleotides read TGTGCTAGCTCTCCTGGCAGGATGGTTAACACCGGGGAGCTGTTTTTT.

The J gene is TRBJ2-2, the V gene TRBV6-5; the D is unclear. The CDR3 is 15 amino acids. With 6 bases removed from V and 4 bases from J, the gap between germline ends came to 15 bases. Germline-derived CDR1 and CDR2 are MNHEY and SVGAGI. For the CDR3, the DNA is TGTGCCAGCAGGCCGGAGAATCGAGGCACCGGGGAGCTGTTTTTT. Translated: CASRPENRGTGELFF.

The chain carries TRBV2 and TRBJ2-5; 8 nucleotides line up with TRBD2. With 6 bases clipped from V and 2 bases from J, the junction kept 14 bases outside the gene matches. CDR3 size: 17 residues. Germline loops: CDR1 SNHLY, CDR2 FYNNEI. The CDR3 loop is CASRARLAGWDQETQYF. The DNA of the CDR3 is TGTGCCAGCAGGGCCAGATTAGCGGGGTGGGATCAAGAGACCCAGTACTTC.

The V and J genes are TRBV5-5 and TRBJ1-3; TRBD1 matches at 9 bases. The CDR3 is 15 residues long. Germline trimming cut 3 bases from V and 6 bases from J; bases unmatched to any gene: 7. CDR1 is SGHKS and CDR2 is YYEKEE in the germline V gene (reference sequence). The CDR3 nucleotides are TGTGCCAGCAGCTCGCCGACAGGGGGTATAAACACCATATATTTT. It is translated as CASSSPTGGINTIYF.

The chain couples TRBV4-1 to TRBJ1-3; possibly TRBD1 for D (5 bases). The CDR3 contains 16 residues. The germline V gene has CDR1 MGHRA and CDR2 YSYEKL. V dropped 1 base and J dropped 2 bases, with 12 bases sitting between them. The CDR3 sequence: CASSQGQGRTGNTIYF. The CDR3 DNA reads as TGCGCCAGCAGCCAAGGGCAGGGCAGGACTGGAAACACCATATATTTT.

V is TRBV28 and J is TRBJ1-3, with a weak D call TRBD1 (5 bases). Deletions cut 3 bases from V and 0 bases from J, with 12 bases between. In germline, CDR1 is MDHEN, CDR2 SYDVKM. This CDR3 region has 16 residues. The CDR3 spells CASSFHRTSSGNTIYF. CDR3 in DNA: TGTGCCAGCAGTTTCCACAGGACCAGCTCTGGAAACACCATATATTTT.

A few counts support this clone. The chain carries TRBV14 and TRBJ1-6, with D maybe TRBD1 (6 bases). Germline-derived CDR1 and CDR2 are SGHDN and FVKESK. Trimming pared 6 bases from V and 5 bases from J, leaving 11 bases between. CDR3 length equals 14 residues. Written as DNA, the CDR3 is TGTGCCAGCAGGGCCGGACAGCATAATTCACCCCTCCACTTT. The encoded protein is CASRAGQHNSPLHF.

The V and J genes are TRBV19 and TRBJ1-4; D gene ambiguous. The CDR3 loop spans 14 amino acids. Germline CDR1 LNHDA, CDR2 SQIVND (reference sequence). V lost 6 bases, J lost 4 bases, and 12 bases lay in between. For the CDR3, the DNA is TGTGCCAGTAGGAGGACGGGAATTAATGAAAAACTGTTTTTT. Amino acid sequence: CASRRTGINEKLFF.

V gene TRBV4-1 combines with J gene TRBJ2-1; TRBD2 might be the D (7 bases). The CDR3 has 14 amino acids. Germline CDR1 is MGHRA and CDR2 is YSYEKL. V shed 4 bases and J shed 3 bases, with 10 bases lying between them. CDR3 DNA sequence: TGCGCCAGCAGCCGCGGGGGCAACTACAATGAGCAGTTCTTC. Translating gives CASSRGGNYNEQFF.

The chain is built from TRBV15 and TRBJ2-1; D perhaps matches TRBD2 (5 bases). V lost 1 base, J lost 4 bases, and 17 bases lay in between. This CDR3 is 17 amino acids long. Germline-derived CDR1 and CDR2 are LNHNV and YYDKDF (reference sequence). CDR3 amino acids: CATSRATPGIRYNEQFF. In DNA, the CDR3 is TGTGCCACCAGCAGAGCGACCCCCGGGATACGTTACAATGAGCAGTTCTTC.

The chain has TRBV6-1 and TRBJ2-3, with a tentative D call TRBD2 (5 bases). Germline lookup yields CDR1 MNHNS and CDR2 SASEGT. The V end lost 5 bases, the J end lost 6 bases, and 18 bases lay between the germline ends. The CDR3 extends over 15 amino acids. CDR3 DNA: TGTGCCAGCAGTAAACTAGTCGATCAGTTGGATACGCAGTATTTT. Its protein is CASSKLVDQLDTQYF.

CDR3 residues: CASSLDRESTGELFF. Written as DNA, the CDR3 is TGTGCCAGCAGCTTGGATCGGGAGAGCACCGGGGAGCTGTTTTTT. The chain joins TRBV5-4 to TRBJ2-2, with a tentative D call TRBD2 (6 bases). The CDR3 runs 15 residues. V lost 0 bases to trimming and J lost 4 bases, with 10 bases between them. The germline CDR1 and CDR2 sequences are SGHNT and YYREEE (reference sequence). Combining the CDR3 with reference TRBV5-4 and TRBJ2-2 gives the whole variable domain ETGVTQSPTHLIKTRGQQVTLRCSSQSGHNTVSWYQQALGQGPQFIFQYYREEENGRGNFPPRFSGLQFPNYSSELNVNALELDDSALYLCASSLDRESTGELFFGEGSRLTVL.

The rearrangement uses TRBV18 and TRBJ2-7, with 9 positions matching TRBD1. The V and J ends lost 6 bases and 4 bases, in that order; junction bases with no gene match: 7. The CDR3 is made up of 14 amino acids. Germline V gene data show CDR1 as KGHSH and CDR2 as LQKENI. CDR3 residues: CASSPGTGLYEQYF. CDR3 sequence (DNA): TGTGCCAGCTCCCCCGGGACAGGGCTATACGAGCAGTACTTC.

Only one count was recorded for this clone. The V call is TRBV4-3, the J call TRBJ2-1; 7 bases are a match to TRBD1. V lost 5 bases, J lost 5 bases, and 15 bases stayed unmatched. From germline, CDR1 is LGHNA and CDR2 YSLEER. The CDR3 contains 17 residues. The CDR3 DNA reads as TGCGCCAGCAGCGACATTACCGGGACAGTAATTGACAATGAGCAGTTCTTC. This gives the protein CASSDITGTVIDNEQFF.